This T cell receptor beta chain originates from a study of blood T cells in healthy people across ages. Combining a sample-barcoded 5' primer with a J-beta primer mix, a second PCR ran for roughly 7 to 12 cycles. TCRdb processed the 5' RACE reads anew with MiXCR; each CDR3 protein has one entry. The table has around 870,000 distinct CDR3 sequences, under 30% seen once. Trimming cost V 0 bases and J 0 bases, with 12 bases left between them. Germline V CDR1 and CDR2: SGHRS, YFSETQ. The CDR3 spans 16 residues. The chain combines TRBV5-1 with TRBJ1-1; D perhaps matches TRBD1 (5 bases). Source material: blood. The TCR sequence derives from a woman aged 80 or over in good health. CDR3 in amino acids: CASSLDQGLLNTEAFF. The CDR3 DNA reads TGCGCCAGCAGCTTGGATCAGGGTCTTCTGAACACTGAAGCTTTCTTT.